Following are 28 T cell receptor beta chains from one sample sequenced in a study of monozygotic twins with cystic fibrosis. Assay: immunoSEQ multiplex PCR; the TCRdb copy retains only in-frame clones and omits some. The table shows roughly 13,000 clones, with roughly 91% occurring only once. The sequencing input was blood. These receptors originate from a girl aged 2 to 9 with cystic fibrosis.

The gene calls are TRBV5-4 and TRBJ2-7, with D maybe TRBD1 (6 bases). Germline lookup yields CDR1 SGHNT and CDR2 YYREEE (reference sequence). This CDR3 has 15 amino acids. Between the trimmed V and J ends, which lost 4 bases and 5 bases, there was a span of 19 bases. CDR3 in DNA: TGTGCCAGCAGCACCCCAGCTGGGGGCGACCACGAGCAGTACTTC. Translated: CASSTPAGGDHEQYF.

The chain carries TRBV7-8 and TRBJ2-1; 9 bases are a match to TRBD2. With 8 bases clipped from V and 15 bases from J, the junction kept 14 bases outside the gene matches. Germline CDR1 reads SGHVS; CDR2 reads FQNEAQ. The CDR3 is made up of 13 amino acids. CDR3 bases: TGTGCCAGCGGAGCACTAGCGGGCACCGTCCGGTTCTTC. Amino acid sequence: CASGALAGTVRFF. Combining the CDR3 with reference TRBV7-8 and TRBJ2-1 gives the whole variable domain GAGVSQSPRYKVAKRGQDVALRCDPISGHVSLFWYQQALGQGPEFLTYFQNEAQLDKSGLPSDRFFAERPEGSVSTLKIQRTQQEDSAVYLCASGALAGTVRFFGPGTRLTVL.

CDR3 amino acids: CASSPQPNEQFF. The CDR3 DNA reads TGTGCCAGCAGCCCTCAGCCCAATGAGCAGTTCTTC. The J gene is TRBJ2-1, the V gene TRBV5-4, with D unclear. The germline gives CDR1 SGHNT, CDR2 YYREEE (reference sequence). V was trimmed by 4 bases and J by 6 bases, leaving 8 bases between them. CDR3 length: 12 amino acids. The whole variable domain, remainder taken from reference TRBV5-4 and TRBJ2-1, is ETGVTQSPTHLIKTRGQQVTLRCSSQSGHNTVSWYQQALGQGPQFIFQYYREEENGRGNFPPRFSGLQFPNYSSELNVNALELDDSALYLCASSPQPNEQFFGPGTRLTVL.

The chain carries TRBV6-5 and TRBJ2-7, with TRBD1 as a possible D gene (6 bases). The CDR3 has 15 amino acids. The V end lost 0 bases, the J end lost 3 bases, and 12 bases lay between the germline ends. CDR1 is MNHEY and CDR2 is SVGAGI in the germline V gene. Here the CDR3 reads CASSYSGQGIYEQYF. The CDR3 coding sequence is TGTGCCAGCAGTTACTCAGGCCAGGGGATCTACGAGCAGTACTTC.

This clone was detected only once. This chain connects TRBV2 to TRBJ2-5; D remains unclear. The germline V gene encodes CDR1 SNHLY and CDR2 FYNNEI. The CDR3 has 16 residues. Trimming took 7 bases from V and 1 from J, leaving 19 bases between them. CDR3 amino acids: CASIDDSRRIQETQYF. CDR3 DNA sequence: TGTGCCAGCATTGATGATAGCCGACGGATCCAAGAGACCCAGTACTTC.

J is TRBJ2-7 and V is TRBV7-2, with D hard to call. In germline, CDR1 is SGHTA, CDR2 FQGNSA. With 4 bases removed from V and 6 bases from J, the gap between germline ends came to 13 bases. This CDR3 is built from 13 residues. The CDR3 nucleotides are TGTGCCAGCAGCTCTCCCCGCCGGGTCGAGCAGTACTTC. Translation gives CASSSPRRVEQYF.

This clone has a single count. The V call is TRBV11-1, the J call TRBJ2-7, with D perhaps TRBD1 or TRBD2 (5 bases each). Trimming stripped 5 bases from V and 6 bases from J, with 11 bases between. In germline, CDR1 is SGHAT, CDR2 FQDESV (reference sequence). The CDR3 is made up of 12 amino acids. The CDR3 nucleotides read TGTGCCAGCAGCCAGCAGGGAGTCGAGCAGTACTTC. Translated: CASSQQGVEQYF.

This chain links TRBV27 with TRBJ2-7, with D possibly TRBD2 on 5 matching bases. V was cut by 5 bases and J by 7 bases, with 12 bases left in between. Germline V CDR1 and CDR2: MNHEY, SMNVEV (reference sequence). The CDR3 spans 12 residues. The CDR3 bases are TGTGCCAGCAGTACTGGACTCCTGGAGCAGTACTTC. The encoded protein is CASSTGLLEQYF.

The V and J genes are TRBV30 and TRBJ2-5; D unresolved. The ends were cut back, 1 base at V and 5 bases at J, with 5 bases in the middle. This CDR3 spans 11 amino acids. CDR1 is GTSNPN, CDR2 SVGIG, per germline (reference sequence). The CDR3 nucleotides read TGTGCCTGGAGTGGTTGGGAGACCCAGTACTTC. Amino acids: CAWSGWETQYF.

This chain joins TRBV6-1 and TRBJ2-2, with TRBD1 matching 9 bases. The CDR3 is made up of 15 amino acids. V was pared by 6 bases and J by 4 bases, with 6 bases of the junction left unmatched. Per the germline V gene, CDR1 is MNHNS and CDR2 is SASEGT. CDR3 sequence reads: CASSALTGGTGELFF. The CDR3 region has the DNA TGTGCCAGCAGCGCCCTGACAGGGGGCACCGGGGAGCTGTTTTTT.

This clone was detected only once. The rearrangement links TRBV18 to TRBJ2-7; perhaps TRBD1 as D (6 bases). Germline V lookup: CDR1 KGHSH, CDR2 LQKENI. The CDR3 sequence is 13 residues long. Between the trimmed V and J ends, which lost 4 bases and 5 bases, there was a span of 12 bases. CDR3 nucleotide sequence: TGTGCCAGCTCACAAAACAGGGCCGACGAGCAGTACTTC. The encoded protein is CASSQNRADEQYF.

The chain carries TRBV18 and TRBJ1-3; D gene unclear. The germline V gene encodes CDR1 KGHSH and CDR2 LQKENI. V was cut by 6 bases and J by 2 bases, with 14 bases left in between. This CDR3 comprises 15 residues. Here the CDR3 DNA reads TGTGCCAGCTCCCCGAACCAAGGGACTGGAAACACCATATATTTT. It codes for CASSPNQGTGNTIYF.

The genes are TRBV27 and TRBJ2-7, with 10 bases matching TRBD1. With V trimmed by 3 bases and J by 1 base, 6 bases remained unmatched. The germline V gene has CDR1 MNHEY and CDR2 SMNVEV (reference sequence). CDR3 length equals 16 residues. The CDR3 DNA sequence: TGTGCCAGCAGTTTCCGCCGGGACAGGGGATCCTACGAGCAGTACTTC. This encodes CASSFRRDRGSYEQYF.

The chain employs TRBV9 and TRBJ2-1; either TRBD1 or TRBD2 may supply D (6 bases each). This CDR3 contains 17 residues. CDR1 is SGDLS, CDR2 YYNGEE, per germline. The V end was cut by 3 bases, the J end by 7 bases, with 23 bases between. In nucleotides, the CDR3 is TGTGCCAGCAGCGGCGCTAGGGGGGCCCTCTCGTCAAATGAGCAGTTCTTC. Its protein product is CASSGARGALSSNEQFF.

This chain links TRBV15 with TRBJ2-3, with 8 bases lining up with TRBD2. Germline CDR1 LNHNV, CDR2 YYDKDF (reference sequence). CDR3 length: 15 amino acids. The V segment lost 3 bases and the J segment 6 bases; nucleotides outside the gene matches: 8. This CDR3 is CATSRGAGVWDTQYF. CDR3 nucleotides: TGTGCCACCAGCAGGGGAGCGGGAGTATGGGATACGCAGTATTTT.

V and J are TRBV11-3 and TRBJ2-3; no firm D call. This CDR3 comprises 14 residues. V was clipped by 0 bases and J by 3 bases, with 7 bases between them. CDR1 SGHNT and CDR2 YENEEA come from the germline V gene. The CDR3 coding sequence is TGTGCCAGCAGCTTAGATCCCTGGACAGATACGCAGTATTTT. This gives the protein CASSLDPWTDTQYF.

This clone was observed a single time. This CDR3 is CASRRTQRPTREQFF. The CDR3 DNA sequence: TGTGCCAGCAGACGGACCCAAAGGCCCACGCGGGAGCAGTTCTTC. V gene TRBV6-5 combines with J gene TRBJ2-1; no clear D gene. V lost 6 bases and J 10 bases, leaving 22 bases between the germline ends. In germline, CDR1 is MNHEY, CDR2 SVGAGI. CDR3 length: 15 amino acids.

V gene TRBV11-2 combines with J gene TRBJ1-1, with D possibly matching TRBD1 (5 bases). The V gene lost 3 bases and the J gene lost 0 bases, with 8 bases spanning the gap. Germline V CDR1 and CDR2: SGHAT, FQNNGV. This CDR3 spans 14 amino acids. For the CDR3, the DNA is TGTGCCAGCAGCTTGTCAGGGCTGAACACTGAAGCTTTCTTT. It yields the protein CASSLSGLNTEAFF.

This chain connects TRBV4-2 to TRBJ2-2; 7 nucleotides agree with TRBD2. The junction had 19 bases not matched to a gene; V was cut back by 4 bases and J by 2 bases. Germline V gives CDR1 LGHNA, CDR2 YNFKEQ. The CDR3 is 20 residues long. The CDR3: CASSPITRSLSGKNTGELFF. For the CDR3, the DNA is TGTGCCAGCAGCCCAATTACCCGATCCCTCAGCGGGAAAAACACCGGGGAGCTGTTTTTT.

This CDR3 is CASRLAGPYNEQFF. CDR3 coding DNA: TGCGCCAGCAGACTAGCGGGACCCTACAATGAGCAGTTCTTC. The chain uses TRBV10-2 and TRBJ2-1; 10 nucleotides match TRBD2. V dropped 6 bases and J dropped 2; count of bases not matched to a gene: 1. Germline lookup yields CDR1 WSHSY and CDR2 SAAADI. This CDR3 has 14 amino acids.

The chain employs TRBV25-1 and TRBJ2-1, with D perhaps matching TRBD2 (6 bases). The CDR3 spans 16 residues. CDR1 and CDR2 (germline): MGHDK, SYGVNS. Trimming pared 6 bases from V and 2 bases from J, leaving 17 bases between. The CDR3 region is CASRGGVALTYNEQFF. The CDR3 region has the DNA TGTGCCAGCAGGGGGGGTGTGGCGCTCACCTACAATGAGCAGTTCTTC.

This clone was seen a single time. This sequence joins TRBV5-8 and TRBJ2-5; 7 bases line up with TRBD1. The germline CDR1 and CDR2 sequences are SGHTS and YDEGEE. V lost 3 bases, J lost 5 bases, and 7 bases stayed unmatched. This CDR3 spans 14 amino acids. CDR3: CASSWGTARETQYF. The CDR3 DNA reads TGTGCCAGCAGCTGGGGGACAGCTCGGGAGACCCAGTACTTC.

CDR3 loop: CASSFPRDGYEQYF. In nucleotides, the CDR3 is TGTGCCAGCAGCTTCCCACGGGACGGCTACGAGCAGTACTTC. V is TRBV7-9 and J is TRBJ2-7; TRBD1 or TRBD2 may be the D gene (5 bases each). The CDR3 totals 14 residues. Germline V gene lookup returns CDR1 SEHNR and CDR2 FQNEAQ (reference sequence). Trimming took 3 bases from V and 3 from J, leaving 12 bases between them.

The V call is TRBV30, the J call TRBJ1-1; D is unresolved. The CDR3 totals 15 residues. V was trimmed by 0 bases and J by 11 bases, leaving 22 bases between them. In germline, CDR1 is GTSNPN, CDR2 SVGIG (reference sequence). The CDR3 loop is CAWSVSVALQVVAFF. CDR3 in DNA: TGTGCCTGGAGTGTATCAGTGGCTTTGCAGGTTGTTGCTTTCTTT.

V and J are TRBV6-6 and TRBJ2-3; D is unclear. The length of the CDR3 is 15 residues. Trimming removed 5 bases from V and 0 bases from J, with 12 bases in between. Germline CDR1 MNHNY, CDR2 SVGAGI (reference sequence). CDR3 sequence (DNA): TGTGCCAGCAGTCCTGGTTGGCGGAGCACAGATACGCAGTATTTT. This sequence encodes CASSPGWRSTDTQYF.

The V gene is TRBV19, the J gene TRBJ2-3; D uncertain. The germline V gene encodes CDR1 LNHDA and CDR2 SQIVND (reference sequence). Trimming cost V 1 base and J 2 bases, with 4 bases left between them. This CDR3 is 13 amino acids long. The CDR3 reads CASSIGYTDTQYF. CDR3 DNA: TGTGCCAGTAGTATAGGGTACACAGATACGCAGTATTTT. The full variable domain, with the rest looked up from reference TRBV19 and TRBJ2-3, is DGGITQSPKYLFRKEGQNVTLSCEQNLNHDAMYWYRQDPGQGLRLIYYSQIVNDFQKGDIAEGYSVSREKKESFPLTVTSAQKNPTAFYLCASSIGYTDTQYFGPGTRLTVL.

This sequence joins TRBV27 and TRBJ1-1; TRBD1 aligns across 8 bases. The CDR3 sequence is 13 residues long. With V trimmed by 6 bases and J by 7 bases, 7 bases remained unmatched. Germline V gene lookup returns CDR1 MNHEY and CDR2 SMNVEV (reference sequence). This CDR3 is CASRQSGGSEAFF. The CDR3, as DNA: TGTGCCAGCAGACAGTCAGGGGGCAGTGAAGCTTTCTTT.

The chain joins TRBV10-3 to TRBJ2-5; maybe TRBD1 (7 bases). Germline lookup yields CDR1 ENHRY and CDR2 SYGVKD. This CDR3 has 15 amino acids. The V and J ends lost 6 bases and 2 bases respectively, with 16 bases between them. CDR3 amino acids: CAIRSSQGGQETQYF. CDR3 in DNA: TGTGCCATCAGAAGTAGCCAGGGGGGACAAGAGACCCAGTACTTC.